The 19 T cell receptor beta chains listed next were all sequenced from one sample in a study of T cell repertoires in cytomegalovirus infection. TCRdb fed the reads into MiXCR, producing one record per CDR3 protein. The sample consists of approximately 1,000,000 distinct CDR3 sequences, roughly 30% of them appearing once. Antigens for these TCRs are unknown. Sample: cultured CD8+ T cells from PBMCs, taken from culture after CMV antigen stimulation. The source is a human donor in good health (CMV status not recorded). Some clones in this sample may be carry-over from other donors' samples.

This clonotype has more than one count but fewer than ten. The chain carries TRBV7-6 and TRBJ2-7, with 7 positions matching TRBD2. The germline gives CDR1 SGHVS, CDR2 FNYEAQ. This CDR3 has 16 residues. With 5 bases clipped from V and 1 base from J, the junction kept 11 bases outside the gene matches. DNA of the CDR3: TGTGCCAGCAGCCGCCACCGGGGCGGGGGTTCCTACGAGCAGTACTTC. Amino acid sequence: CASSRHRGGGSYEQYF.

This sequence joins TRBV6-2 or TRBV6-3 and TRBJ2-7; 8 bases map to TRBD1. In germline, CDR1 is MNHEY, CDR2 SVGEGT. With V trimmed by 10 bases and J by 3 bases, 5 bases remained unmatched. This CDR3 comprises 12 residues. The chain's CDR3 is CATSTGGYEQYV. DNA of the CDR3: TGTGCCACCTCAACAGGGGGCTACGAGCAGTACGTC.

The chain combines TRBV6-2 or TRBV6-3 with TRBJ1-3, with D possibly matching TRBD1 (5 bases). CDR1 is MNHEY, CDR2 SVGEGT, per germline. The CDR3 is 14 residues long. The CDR3 spells CAVLKGSSGNTIYF. The CDR3, as DNA: TGTGCGGTATTGAAGGGGAGCTCTGGAAACACCATATATTTT.

The J gene is TRBJ1-1, the V gene TRBV5-4; the D gene is possibly TRBD1 (5 bases). This CDR3 contains 14 residues. Trimming took off 3 bases at V and 5 bases at J, with 14 bases between the two ends. Germline CDR1 and CDR2: SGHNT and YYREEE (reference sequence). The CDR3, as DNA: TGTGCCAGCAGCTCGGGGGGGGTGGAGACTGAAGCTTTCTTT. This sequence encodes CASSSGGVETEAFF.

Turning to this clonotype: With a much larger clone just one base away, this may be a read error. The genes are TRBV7-6 and TRBJ2-2; D may be TRBD2 (6 bases). With 1 base removed from V and 4 bases from J, the gap between germline ends came to 16 bases. The CDR3 covers 17 residues. Germline CDR1 and CDR2: SGHVS and FNYEAQ. The CDR3 nucleotides are TGTGCCAGCAGCTTAGAGGGAGGCAGGAGCGGCACCGGGGAGCTGTTTTTT. Translated, it gives CASSLEGGRSGTGELFF. Looking up the rest from reference TRBV7-6 and TRBJ2-2 gives the full variable domain: GAGVSQSPRYKVTKRGQDVALRCDPISGHVSLYWYRQALGQGPEFLTYFNYEAQQDKSGLPNDRFSAERPEGSISTLTIQRTEQRDSAMYRCASSLEGGRSGTGELFFGEGSRLTVL.

This clonotype showed up many times. One end of the junction varies from germline; a read error may be responsible. The chain joins TRBV7-8 to TRBJ2-1; no definite D call. Germline CDR1 SGHVS, CDR2 FQNEAQ. This CDR3 is built from 13 residues. CDR3 amino acids: CASILDYNSEQFF. DNA for the CDR3: TGTGCCAGCATCTTAGATTACAATTCTGAGCAGTTCTTC.

The chain employs TRBV6-2 or TRBV6-3 and TRBJ1-5; D is unresolved. This CDR3 spans 19 amino acids. Germline V lookup: CDR1 MNHEY, CDR2 SVGEGT. V gave up 5 bases and J gave up 0 bases, with 23 bases separating them. The CDR3 DNA is TGTGCCAGCAGTACCCCCCCAGGAAGCCTCGGGTATAGCAATCAGCCCCAGCATTTT. Translated: CASSTPPGSLGYSNQPQHF.

V and J are TRBV2 and TRBJ2-3; D unresolved. Germline V gives CDR1 SNHLY, CDR2 FYNNEI. Trimming stripped 7 bases from V and 2 bases from J, with 16 bases between. The CDR3 has 15 residues. The chain's CDR3 is CASTDEEPDTDTQYF. CDR3 bases: TGTGCCAGCACCGACGAGGAGCCTGACACAGATACGCAGTATTTT.

The genes are TRBV6-1 and TRBJ2-1; 9 bases align to TRBD1. The CDR3 length is 16 residues. The V gene end was trimmed by 4 bases and the J gene end by 2 bases; junction bases not matched to a gene: 6. CDR1 and CDR2 (germline): MNHNS, SASEGT. This CDR3 is CASSAYNRGPYNEQFF. DNA of the CDR3: TGTGCCAGCAGTGCGTATAACAGGGGGCCCTACAATGAGCAGTTCTTC.

This clonotype was counted at least ten times. The chain joins TRBV6-1 to TRBJ2-3; TRBD2 is a possible D gene (6 bases). Germline V gives CDR1 MNHNS, CDR2 SASEGT. V was pared by 5 bases and J by 3 bases, with 12 bases between. The CDR3 has 14 amino acids. Here the CDR3 reads CASSSGTFTDTQYF. The CDR3 nucleotides read TGTGCCAGCAGTTCGGGGACTTTTACAGATACGCAGTATTTT.

The chain employs TRBV6-5 and TRBJ1-1; D gene ambiguous. V was cut by 0 bases and J by 8 bases, with 7 bases left in between. CDR1 and CDR2 from the germline V gene are MNHEY and SVGAGI. The CDR3 spans 12 residues. CDR3 DNA sequence: TGTGCCAGCAGTTACTCCCCGGAGGAAGCTTTCTTT. It is translated as CASSYSPEEAFF.

This clonotype was counted a few times. Here the CDR3 DNA reads TGTGCCAGCAGTTACTCGATCAGCGGGGTTAATAATGAGCAGTTCTTC. It yields the protein CASSYSISGVNNEQFF. This chain joins TRBV6-5 and TRBJ2-1; 7 bases are a match to TRBD2. After removal of 0 bases from V and 7 bases from J, the junction contained 9 bases not matched to a gene. Germline V gene data show CDR1 as MNHEY and CDR2 as SVGAGI. This CDR3 contains 16 residues.

Points on this clonotype: This clone may be a read error of a much larger clone one base away. The chain employs TRBV7-9 and TRBJ2-7, with 10 bases fitting TRBD2. Germline CDR1 reads SEHNR; CDR2 reads FQNEAQ (reference sequence). J lost 0 bases, V lost 2 bases, and 13 bases had no gene match. This CDR3 has 19 residues. The CDR3 spells CASSLTSLGTSASSYEQYF. The CDR3 DNA is TGTGCCAGCAGCTTAACCTCGCTGGGGACTAGCGCCTCCTCCTACGAGCAGTACTTC.

The V and J genes are TRBV4-3 and TRBJ1-5, with unresolved D. Germline lookup yields CDR1 LGHNA and CDR2 YSLEER. Trimming took off 0 bases at V and 1 base at J, with 13 bases between the two ends. The CDR3 loop spans 17 amino acids. The CDR3 nucleotides read TGCGCCAGCAGCCAAGATCCCGGGCCTGCAAGCAATCAGCCCCAGCATTTT. Protein: CASSQDPGPASNQPQHF.

This clonotype was counted between two and nine times. The chain is built from TRBV7-6 and TRBJ1-2; D remains unclear. The CDR3 runs 15 residues. Trimming cost V 2 bases and J 1 base, with 11 bases left between them. The germline gives CDR1 SGHVS, CDR2 FNYEAQ. CDR3 sequence: CASSLSTDLNYGYTF. The CDR3 DNA reads as TGTGCCAGCAGCTTATCGACGGACCTTAACTATGGCTACACCTTC.

This clonotype came up a few times. The chain links TRBV6-5 to TRBJ1-1; D is unresolved. Trimming shortened V by 5 bases and J by 0 bases, and 13 bases separated the two germline ends. Germline V gene sequence: CDR1 MNHEY, CDR2 SVGAGI. The CDR3 length is 15 residues. DNA of the CDR3: TGTGCCAGCAGTAGGGAGTGGTCGATGAACACTGAAGCTTTCTTT. Translation gives CASSREWSMNTEAFF.

This chain uses TRBV9 with TRBJ1-2, with unresolved D. The V end lost 1 base, the J end lost 0 bases, and 16 bases lay between the germline ends. CDR3 length equals 17 residues. The germline gives CDR1 SGDLS, CDR2 YYNGEE. The CDR3 sequence: CASSVPLLEGANYGYTF. The CDR3, as DNA: TGTGCCAGCAGCGTACCCCTTTTGGAGGGAGCTAACTATGGCTACACCTTC.

This clonotype was observed once. The chain is built from TRBV7-2 and TRBJ2-1, with 8 bases lining up with TRBD2. The V gene's germline CDR1 is SGHTA and CDR2 FQGNSA. Trimming took 5 bases from V and 9 from J; bases not matched to a gene: 21. CDR3 size: 18 residues. CDR3 residues: CASSPQAGGRDPHSEQFF. CDR3 DNA: TGTGCCAGCAGCCCTCAGGCGGGGGGCCGAGACCCCCACAGTGAGCAGTTCTTC.

V gene TRBV7-8 combines with J gene TRBJ1-4; no clear D gene. Germline lookup yields CDR1 SGHVS and CDR2 FQNEAQ. Trimming left V 5 bases short and J 7 bases short, with 17 bases between. This CDR3 has 15 residues. CDR3 coding DNA: TGTGCCAGCAGCCCCGACGGGATGTGGGGTGAAAAACTGTTTTTT. Protein product: CASSPDGMWGEKLFF.